Described below is a single T cell receptor beta chain sequence and its context. This sample is drawn from a study of blood T cell repertoires in COVID-19. Clones were sequenced by immunoSEQ multiplex PCR, and TCRdb holds only the in-frame ones, with some missing. The sample contains roughly 150,000 clones, 88% of which appear only once. CDR1 and CDR2 from the germline V gene are SGDLS and YYNGEE. The V end lost 4 bases, the J end lost 5 bases, and 15 bases lay between the germline ends. This CDR3 comprises 14 residues. This rearrangement joins TRBV9 to TRBJ2-5, with a weak D call TRBD1 (6 bases). Input material: peripheral blood. This TCR derives from a man over 45 who had recovered from COVID-19. As DNA, the CDR3 is TGTGCCAGCAGCATGGCAGGGGAGTGGGAGACCCAGTACTTC. It encodes CASSMAGEWETQYF.